Listed here is a single T cell receptor (beta chain). This CDR3 has 14 amino acids. CDR1 and CDR2 (germline): LGHNA, YNFKEQ. V gave up 1 base and J gave up 1 base, with 5 bases separating them. The data were taken from a study of blood T cell repertoires in COVID-19. On the study more broadly: COVID-19 samples, acute and convalescent, were from the United States, Italy and Spain. T cells, B-cell-depleted T cells, or PBMCs provided the cDNA or gDNA that served as material.

In the original analysis: Amplification from reference gene primers served as the basis for estimated nucleated cell counts. Clones were sequenced by immunoSEQ multiplex PCR, and TCRdb holds only the in-frame ones, with some missing. V and J calls plus clone size are reproduced from that table; the DNA served to infer D and trimming. The sample yields 180,000 or so clones, 78% seen once. The TCR sequence derives from a woman aged 80 or older with active or convalescent COVID-19. The sequencing input was peripheral blood. The chain couples TRBV4-2 to TRBJ1-5; D not certain. The CDR3 protein is CASSQVQSNQPQHF. The CDR3 DNA reads TGTGCCAGCAGCCAAGTTCAGAGCAATCAGCCCCAGCATTTT.